The 19 T cell receptor beta chains presented below share a single source sample, sequenced in a study of cytomegalovirus exposure and HLA in healthy donors listed by TCRdb under 2017. Libraries came from the immunoSEQ multiplex PCR assay. For the multiplex PCR, a mixture combining 60 forward primers for TCR Vbeta segments and 13 reverse primers for TCR Jbeta segments was used. The clones in this table, taken by TCRdb from immuneACCESS, are in-frame only. Not every clone is retained; where verified, under half of the shortfall comes from an unresolved V gene, and the cause of the rest is unknown. This sample comprises about 110,000 clones, around 75% of them detected only once. The top ten hold roughly 2.1% of the sample. The source material was PBMCs. The receptors derive from a young man in good health and CMV-seronegative.

This rearrangement joins TRBV9 to TRBJ1-2; 8 bases are a match to TRBD1. Germline assignment: CDR1 SGDLS and CDR2 YYNGEE. This CDR3 has 15 amino acids. Germline trimming cut 4 bases from V and 8 bases from J; bases unmatched to any gene: 13. CDR3 in amino acids: CASSLDRAMSKGYTF. DNA of the CDR3: TGTGCCAGCAGCCTGGACAGGGCCATGAGTAAGGGCTACACCTTC.

The gene calls are TRBV7-2 and TRBJ1-2, with TRBD1 as a possible D gene (5 bases). Trimming cost V 7 bases and J 3 bases, with 15 bases left between them. The CDR3 runs 14 residues. Germline CDR1 SGHTA, CDR2 FQGNSA. CDR3 protein: CASTPAGRDYGYTF. CDR3 sequence (DNA): TGTGCCAGCACCCCAGCGGGCAGGGACTATGGCTACACCTTC.

Notes on this clone: Other DNA sequences in this specimen translate into the identical CDR3. The rearrangement uses TRBV7-9 and TRBJ2-5; TRBD2 is a possible D gene (5 bases). The CDR3 is 11 amino acids. With 5 bases removed from V and 5 bases from J, the gap between germline ends came to 6 bases. The germline gives CDR1 SEHNR, CDR2 FQNEAQ (reference sequence). CDR3 residues: CASSPGETQYF. As DNA, the CDR3 is TGTGCCAGCAGCCCGGGGGAGACCCAGTACTTC.

V and J are TRBV4-1 and TRBJ1-2; D perhaps matches TRBD1 (5 bases). Trimming pared 4 bases from V and 8 bases from J, leaving 23 bases between. The CDR3 totals 16 residues. CDR1 is MGHRA and CDR2 is YSYEKL in the germline V gene. CDR3 in DNA: TGCGCCAGCAGCCGGTTCGGACGGGGACTCCACGGCGGCTACACCTTC. Encoded protein: CASSRFGRGLHGGYTF.

This clone turned up a few times. V gene TRBV30 combines with J gene TRBJ1-5; D remains ambiguous. The CDR3 totals 12 residues. Germline V gene data show CDR1 as GTSNPN and CDR2 as SVGIG (reference sequence). Trimming pared 3 bases from V and 4 bases from J, leaving 7 bases between. DNA for the CDR3: TGTGCCTGGAGCCAGGCGAATCAGCCCCAGCATTTT. Translated, it gives CAWSQANQPQHF.

This clone came up a few times. The V and J genes are TRBV10-3 and TRBJ2-6; D remains unclear. The CDR3 sequence is 13 residues long. V lost 8 bases to trimming and J lost 4 bases, with 9 bases between them. Germline lookup yields CDR1 ENHRY and CDR2 SYGVKD. The chain's CDR3 is CAICANGANVLTF. The DNA of the CDR3 is TGTGCCATCTGCGCAAACGGGGCCAACGTCCTGACTTTC.

The V and J genes are TRBV7-3 and TRBJ2-5; perhaps TRBD2 as D (6 bases). CDR1 and CDR2 (germline): SGHTA, FQGTGA. The CDR3 runs 16 residues. The V end lost 1 base, the J end lost 1 base, and 13 bases lay between the germline ends. The CDR3 protein is CASSLSGGAGQETQYF. The DNA of the CDR3 is TGTGCCAGCAGCTTAAGCGGCGGGGCAGGCCAAGAGACCCAGTACTTC.

This clone was picked up a small number of times. V is TRBV7-6 and J is TRBJ2-1; 12 bases map to TRBD2. CDR3 length: 16 residues. J gave up 9 bases and V 5 bases, and 11 bases lay outside the gene matches. CDR1 SGHVS and CDR2 FNYEAQ come from the germline V gene. The CDR3 loop is CASSPQTSGSLGEQFF. The CDR3 DNA reads TGTGCCAGCAGCCCCCAGACTAGCGGGAGTCTCGGTGAGCAGTTCTTC.

This clone was observed a single time. V and J are TRBV6-6 and TRBJ1-3; weak D call: TRBD1 (5 bases). The CDR3 runs to 14 residues. Germline V CDR1 and CDR2: MNHNY, SVGAGI (reference sequence). With 7 bases removed from V and 4 bases from J, the gap between germline ends came to 14 bases. In DNA form, the CDR3 reads TGTGCCAGCATGGACGGAGGGGCCGGAAACACCATATATTTT. This translates into CASMDGGAGNTIYF.

V usage is TRBV7-8 and J usage is TRBJ1-5; TRBD1 agrees at 7 bases. CDR1 and CDR2 from the germline V gene are SGHVS and FQNEAQ. After removal of 5 bases from V and 7 bases from J, the junction contained 5 bases not matched to a gene. The CDR3 is 13 residues long. CDR3 DNA: TGTGCCAGCAGCCGACAGGGCGGCCAGCCCCAGCATTTT. This sequence encodes CASSRQGGQPQHF.

The rearrangement links TRBV5-4 to TRBJ2-2, with TRBD2 as a possible D gene (6 bases). CDR1 and CDR2 (germline): SGHNT, YYREEE (reference sequence). The CDR3 contains 16 residues. The V end lost 4 bases, the J end lost 4 bases, and 17 bases lay between the germline ends. CDR3 sequence reads: CASSPWEAGPTGELFF. The CDR3 nucleotides read TGTGCCAGCAGCCCCTGGGAGGCAGGGCCCACCGGGGAGCTGTTTTTT.

This clone has a handful of counts. The gene calls are TRBV4-3 and TRBJ1-1; 10 bases are a match to TRBD1. This CDR3 has 17 amino acids. V shed 0 bases and J 1 base; nucleotides not matched to a gene: 5. Germline V lookup: CDR1 LGHNA, CDR2 YSLEER. The CDR3 sequence: CASSQEDRGLKNTEAFF. The CDR3 DNA sequence: TGCGCCAGCAGCCAAGAAGACAGGGGGCTGAAGAACACTGAAGCTTTCTTT.

The chain links TRBV19 to TRBJ2-7; 8 bases match TRBD2. J was trimmed by 0 bases and V by 6 bases; bases with no gene match: 4. Germline V gives CDR1 LNHDA, CDR2 SQIVND (reference sequence). The CDR3 is 14 amino acids. CDR3 bases: TGTGCCAGTAGACCAACTAGCGGCTCCTACGAGCAGTACTTC. Protein sequence: CASRPTSGSYEQYF.

CDR3 bases: TGTGCCAGCAGCTCGAGGACTAGCGAAGTCTACGAGCAGTACTTC. This translates into CASSSRTSEVYEQYF. The chain employs TRBV5-6 and TRBJ2-7, with 9 bases that match TRBD2. J was trimmed by 3 bases and V by 3 bases; bases with no gene match: 7. Germline V CDR1 and CDR2: SGHDT, YYEEEE. The CDR3 spans 15 residues.

The chain joins TRBV19 to TRBJ1-4, with a weak D call TRBD1 (5 bases). Per germline, CDR1 LNHDA and CDR2 SQIVND (reference sequence). This CDR3 region has 14 residues. The V end was cut by 9 bases, the J end by 0 bases, with 11 bases between. The CDR3 loop reads CASDGGATNEKLFF. In DNA, the CDR3 is TGTGCCAGCGACGGGGGAGCAACTAATGAAAAACTGTTTTTT. The full variable domain, completed using reference TRBV19 and TRBJ1-4, is DGGITQSPKYLFRKEGQNVTLSCEQNLNHDAMYWYRQDPGQGLRLIYYSQIVNDFQKGDIAEGYSVSREKKESFPLTVTSAQKNPTAFYLCASDGGATNEKLFFGSGTQLSVL.

This sequence joins TRBV2 and TRBJ1-4; unclear D gene. The germline CDR1 and CDR2 sequences are SNHLY and FYNNEI. V was shortened by 0 bases and J by 8 bases, with 10 bases between the two germline ends. The CDR3 runs to 14 residues. The CDR3 loop is CASSEARGGEKLFF. CDR3 nucleotide sequence: TGTGCCAGCAGTGAAGCGAGAGGAGGGGAAAAACTGTTTTTT.

The chain has TRBV7-8 and TRBJ2-2; D is unresolved. The CDR3 loop spans 13 amino acids. With 2 bases removed from V and 3 bases from J, the gap between germline ends came to 4 bases. CDR1 and CDR2 (germline): SGHVS, FQNEAQ. CDR3: CASSLSYTGELFF. CDR3 DNA sequence: TGTGCCAGCAGCTTATCTTACACCGGGGAGCTGTTTTTT.

This chain connects TRBV7-2 to TRBJ1-6; 8 nucleotides agree with TRBD1. The J segment lost 7 bases and the V segment lost 2 bases, leaving 7 bases of the junction unmatched. Germline-derived CDR1 and CDR2 are SGHTA and FQGNSA. CDR3 length equals 16 residues. For the CDR3, the DNA is TGTGCCAGCAGCTTAACGACAGGGGTTAACAATTCACCCCTCCACTTT. Translation: CASSLTTGVNNSPLHF. The full variable domain, completed using reference TRBV7-2 and TRBJ1-6, is GAGVSQSPSNKVTEKGKDVELRCDPISGHTALYWYRQSLGQGLEFLIYFQGNSAPDKSGLPSDRFSAERTGGSVSTLTIQRTQQEDSAVYLCASSLTTGVNNSPLHFGNGTRLTVT.

The CDR3 coding sequence is TGCGCCAGCAGCGCCGGAACAGGGACTGGAAACACCATATATTTT. Encoded protein: CASSAGTGTGNTIYF. The chain links TRBV5-1 to TRBJ1-3; D perhaps matches TRBD1 (6 bases). Per germline, CDR1 SGHRS and CDR2 YFSETQ. V lost 4 bases and J 2 bases, leaving 13 bases between the germline ends. The CDR3 is 15 residues long.